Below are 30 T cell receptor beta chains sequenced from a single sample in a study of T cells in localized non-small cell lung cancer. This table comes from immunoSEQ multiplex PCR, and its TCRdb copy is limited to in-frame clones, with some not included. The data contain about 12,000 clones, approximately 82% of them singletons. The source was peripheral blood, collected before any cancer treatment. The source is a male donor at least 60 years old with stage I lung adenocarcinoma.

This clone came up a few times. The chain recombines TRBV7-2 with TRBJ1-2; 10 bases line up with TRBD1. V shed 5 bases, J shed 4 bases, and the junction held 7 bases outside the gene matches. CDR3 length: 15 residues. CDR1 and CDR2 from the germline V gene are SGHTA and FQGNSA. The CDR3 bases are TGTGCCAGCAGCACTAGGACAGGGGGGAGCTATGGCTACACCTTC. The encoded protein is CASSTRTGGSYGYTF.

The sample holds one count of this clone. CDR3 sequence (DNA): TGTGCCAGAGCGCCCCGGACAGGGCATCAGCCCCAGCATTTT. This gives the protein CARAPRTGHQPQHF. V and J are TRBV5-3 and TRBJ1-5, with 8 bases identical to TRBD1. TRBV5-3 is an ORF, with its function uncertain. Trimming at V came to 7 bases and at J to 5 bases, leaving 8 bases not matched to a gene. The CDR3 has 14 amino acids.

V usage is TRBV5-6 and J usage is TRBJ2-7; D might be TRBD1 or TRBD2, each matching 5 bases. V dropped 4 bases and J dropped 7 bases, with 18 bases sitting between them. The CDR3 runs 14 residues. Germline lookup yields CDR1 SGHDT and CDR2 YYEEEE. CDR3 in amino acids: CASSPGTGSEEQYF. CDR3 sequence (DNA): TGTGCCAGCAGCCCAGGGACGGGTTCTGAGGAGCAGTACTTC. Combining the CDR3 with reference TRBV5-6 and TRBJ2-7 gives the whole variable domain DAGVTQSPTHLIKTRGQQVTLRCSPKSGHDTVSWYQQALGQGPQFIFQYYEEEERQRGNFPDRFSGHQFPNYSSELNVNALLLGDSALYLCASSPGTGSEEQYFGPGTRLTVT.

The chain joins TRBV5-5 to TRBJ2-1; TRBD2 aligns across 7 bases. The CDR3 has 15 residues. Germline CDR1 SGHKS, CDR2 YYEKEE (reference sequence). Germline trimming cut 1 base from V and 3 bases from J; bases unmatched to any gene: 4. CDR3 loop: CASSLTGGIYNEQFF. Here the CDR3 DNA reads TGTGCCAGCAGCTTGACGGGAGGTATCTACAATGAGCAGTTCTTC.

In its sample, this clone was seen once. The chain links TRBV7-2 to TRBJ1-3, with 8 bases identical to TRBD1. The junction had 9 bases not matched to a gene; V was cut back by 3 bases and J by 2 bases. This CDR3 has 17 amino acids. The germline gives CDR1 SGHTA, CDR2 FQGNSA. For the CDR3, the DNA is TGTGCCAGCAGCTTCCCACGGACAGGGAAAGCTGGAAACACCATATATTTT. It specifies CASSFPRTGKAGNTIYF.

The CDR3 is CASSLKLGISTDTQYF. The CDR3 coding sequence is TGTGCCAGCAGCCTCAAACTAGGGATTAGCACAGATACGCAGTATTTT. The rearrangement uses TRBV5-4 and TRBJ2-3; a weak D match, TRBD2 (5 bases). CDR1 is SGHNT and CDR2 is YYREEE in the germline V gene (reference sequence). The length of the CDR3 is 16 residues. Deletions cut 4 bases from V and 0 bases from J, with 15 bases between.

The CDR3 DNA reads as TGTGCCAGCAGTTACGAGGTAGGAGGCTACACCTTC. It is translated as CASSYEVGGYTF. The chain employs TRBV6-5 and TRBJ1-2, with no clear D. CDR1 is MNHEY, CDR2 SVGAGI, per germline. Trimming shortened V by 2 bases and J by 8 bases, and 9 bases separated the two germline ends. This CDR3 spans 12 amino acids.

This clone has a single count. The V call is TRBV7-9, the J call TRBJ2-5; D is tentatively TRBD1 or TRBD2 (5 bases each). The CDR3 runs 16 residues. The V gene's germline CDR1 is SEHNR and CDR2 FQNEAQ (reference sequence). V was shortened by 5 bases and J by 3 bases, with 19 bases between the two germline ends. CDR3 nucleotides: TGTGCCAGCAGCCATACCTCCGGGACGGCTAAAGAGACCCAGTACTTC. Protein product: CASSHTSGTAKETQYF. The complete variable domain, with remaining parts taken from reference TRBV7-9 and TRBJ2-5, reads DTGVSQNPRHKITKRGQNVTFRCDPISEHNRLYWYRQTLGQGPEFLTYFQNEAQLEKSRLLSDRFSAERPKGSFSTLEIQRTEQGDSAMYLCASSHTSGTAKETQYFGPGTRLLVL.

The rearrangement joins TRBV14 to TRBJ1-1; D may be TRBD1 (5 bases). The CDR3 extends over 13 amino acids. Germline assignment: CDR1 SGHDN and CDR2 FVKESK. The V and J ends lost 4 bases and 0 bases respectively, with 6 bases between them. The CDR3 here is CASSRGVNTEAFF. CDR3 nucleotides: TGTGCCAGCAGCCGAGGGGTGAACACTGAAGCTTTCTTT.

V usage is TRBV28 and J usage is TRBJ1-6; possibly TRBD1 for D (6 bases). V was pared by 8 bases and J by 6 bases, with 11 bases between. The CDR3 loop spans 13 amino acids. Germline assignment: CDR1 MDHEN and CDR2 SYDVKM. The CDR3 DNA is TGTGCCAGCTACAGGGAGGCTAATTCACCCCTCCACTTT. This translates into CASYREANSPLHF.

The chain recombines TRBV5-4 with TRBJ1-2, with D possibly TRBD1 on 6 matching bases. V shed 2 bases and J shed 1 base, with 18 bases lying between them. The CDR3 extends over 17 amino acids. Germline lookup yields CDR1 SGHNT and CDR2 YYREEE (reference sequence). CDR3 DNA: TGTGCCAGCAGCTTAAGGCAGGGGAGAGGTAGTAACTATGGCTACACCTTC. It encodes CASSLRQGRGSNYGYTF.

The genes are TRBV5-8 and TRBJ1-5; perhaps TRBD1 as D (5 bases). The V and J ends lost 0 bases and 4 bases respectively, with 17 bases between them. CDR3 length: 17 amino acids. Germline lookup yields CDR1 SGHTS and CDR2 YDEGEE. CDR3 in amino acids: CASSLGPQDILNQPQHF. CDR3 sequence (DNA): TGTGCCAGCAGCTTGGGGCCTCAGGACATCTTAAATCAGCCCCAGCATTTT.

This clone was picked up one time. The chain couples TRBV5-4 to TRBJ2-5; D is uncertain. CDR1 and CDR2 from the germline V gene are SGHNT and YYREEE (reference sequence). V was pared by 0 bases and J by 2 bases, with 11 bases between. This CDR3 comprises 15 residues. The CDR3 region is CASSLGAAVQETQYF. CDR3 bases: TGTGCCAGCAGCTTGGGGGCGGCAGTACAAGAGACCCAGTACTTC.

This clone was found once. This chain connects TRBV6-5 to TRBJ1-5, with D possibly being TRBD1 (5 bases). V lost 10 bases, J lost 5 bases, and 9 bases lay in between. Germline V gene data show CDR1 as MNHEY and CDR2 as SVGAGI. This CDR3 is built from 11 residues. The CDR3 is CATGTDQPQHF. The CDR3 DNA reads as TGTGCCACGGGGACGGATCAGCCCCAGCATTTT.

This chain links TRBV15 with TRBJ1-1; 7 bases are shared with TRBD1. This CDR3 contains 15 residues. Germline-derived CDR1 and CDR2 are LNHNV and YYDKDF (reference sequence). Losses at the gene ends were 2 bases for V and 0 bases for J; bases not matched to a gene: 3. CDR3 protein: CATSRTDRMNTEAFF. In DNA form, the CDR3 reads TGTGCCACCAGCAGAACGGACAGGATGAACACTGAAGCTTTCTTT.

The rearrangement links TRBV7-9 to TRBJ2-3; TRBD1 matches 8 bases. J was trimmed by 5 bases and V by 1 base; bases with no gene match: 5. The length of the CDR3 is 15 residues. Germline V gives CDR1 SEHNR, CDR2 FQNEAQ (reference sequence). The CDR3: CASSLDRTGLDTQYF. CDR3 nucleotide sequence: TGTGCCAGCAGCTTAGACCGGACAGGGTTAGATACGCAGTATTTT.

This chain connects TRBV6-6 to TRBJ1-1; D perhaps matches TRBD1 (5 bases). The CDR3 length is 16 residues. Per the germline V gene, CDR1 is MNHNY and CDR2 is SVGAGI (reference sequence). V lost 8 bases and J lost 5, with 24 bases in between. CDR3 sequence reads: CASLSAGPAEGTEAFF. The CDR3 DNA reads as TGTGCCAGCCTTTCGGCGGGACCGGCGGAGGGGACTGAAGCTTTCTTT.

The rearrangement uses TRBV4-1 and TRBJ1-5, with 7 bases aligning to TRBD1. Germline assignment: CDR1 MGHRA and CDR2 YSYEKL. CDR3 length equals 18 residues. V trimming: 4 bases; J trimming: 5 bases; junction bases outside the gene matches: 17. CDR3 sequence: CASSPRLSRGPAHQPQHF. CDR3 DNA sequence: TGCGCCAGCAGCCCCCGTTTATCGAGGGGGCCAGCACATCAGCCCCAGCATTTT.

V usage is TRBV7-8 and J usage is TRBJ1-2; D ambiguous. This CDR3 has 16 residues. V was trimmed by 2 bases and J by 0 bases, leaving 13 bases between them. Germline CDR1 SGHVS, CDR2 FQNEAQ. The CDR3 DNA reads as TGTGCCAGCAGCTTAAGGGCTTCCGGGTCTAACTATGGCTACACCTTC. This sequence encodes CASSLRASGSNYGYTF.

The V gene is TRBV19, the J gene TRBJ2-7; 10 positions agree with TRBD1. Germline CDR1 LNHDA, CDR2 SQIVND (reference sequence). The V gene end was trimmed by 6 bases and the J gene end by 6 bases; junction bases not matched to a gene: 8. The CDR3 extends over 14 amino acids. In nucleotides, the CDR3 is TGTGCCAGTAGCCCCGGGACAGGGGTCGGCGAGCAGTACTTC. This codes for CASSPGTGVGEQYF.

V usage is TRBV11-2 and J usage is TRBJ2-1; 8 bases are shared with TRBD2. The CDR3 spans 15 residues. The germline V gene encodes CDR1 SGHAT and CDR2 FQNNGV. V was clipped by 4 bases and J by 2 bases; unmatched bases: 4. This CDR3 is CASSYTSGTYNEQFF. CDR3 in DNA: TGTGCCAGCAGCTATACTAGCGGTACCTACAATGAGCAGTTCTTC.

The CDR3 loop is CASSLPTSGPREDEQYF. The CDR3 DNA reads as TGTGCCAGCAGCCTTCCGACTAGCGGCCCTAGGGAAGACGAGCAGTACTTC. The chain uses TRBV11-2 and TRBJ2-7; TRBD2 matches at 9 bases. From germline, CDR1 is SGHAT and CDR2 FQNNGV. The CDR3 totals 17 residues. J was trimmed by 5 bases and V by 5 bases; bases with no gene match: 16. Based on the CDR3 plus reference TRBV11-2 and TRBJ2-7, the full variable domain is EAGVAQSPRYKIIEKRQSVAFWCNPISGHATLYWYQQILGQGPKLLIQFQNNGVVDDSQLPKDRFSAERLKGVDSTLKIQPAKLEDSAVYLCASSLPTSGPREDEQYFGPGTRLTVT.

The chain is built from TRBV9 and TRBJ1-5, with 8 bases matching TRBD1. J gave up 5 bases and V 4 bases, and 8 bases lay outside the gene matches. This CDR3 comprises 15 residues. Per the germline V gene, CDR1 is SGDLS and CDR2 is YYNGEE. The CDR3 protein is CASSPDGQGYQPQHF. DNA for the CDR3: TGTGCCAGCAGCCCCGACGGACAGGGCTATCAGCCCCAGCATTTT.

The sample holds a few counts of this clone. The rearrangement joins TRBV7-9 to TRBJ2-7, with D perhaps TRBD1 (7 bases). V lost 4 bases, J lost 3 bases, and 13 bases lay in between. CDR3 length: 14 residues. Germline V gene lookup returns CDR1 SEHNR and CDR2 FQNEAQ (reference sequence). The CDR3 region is CASSSRQGGYEQYF. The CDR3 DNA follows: TGTGCCAGCAGCTCCCGGCAGGGGGGCTACGAGCAGTACTTC.

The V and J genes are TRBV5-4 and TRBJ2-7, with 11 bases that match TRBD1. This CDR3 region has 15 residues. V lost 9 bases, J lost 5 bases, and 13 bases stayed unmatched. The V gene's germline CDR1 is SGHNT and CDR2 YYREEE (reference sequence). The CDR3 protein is CAIRPTGTGGDEQYF. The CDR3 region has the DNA TGTGCCATCAGACCTACCGGGACAGGGGGGGACGAGCAGTACTTC.

In DNA, the CDR3 is TGTGCCATCAGTGATCGGGCAGGCTACAATGAGCAGTTCTTC. It yields the protein CAISDRAGYNEQFF. This chain uses TRBV10-3 with TRBJ2-1; no firm D call. Trimming cost V 3 bases and J 3 bases, with 9 bases left between them. Germline V gives CDR1 ENHRY, CDR2 SYGVKD. This CDR3 has 14 residues.

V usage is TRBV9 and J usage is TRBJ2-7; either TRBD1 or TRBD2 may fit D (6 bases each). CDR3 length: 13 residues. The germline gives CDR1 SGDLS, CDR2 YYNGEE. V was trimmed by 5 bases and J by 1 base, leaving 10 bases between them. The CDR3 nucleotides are TGTGCCAGCAGTCGAGGGGGGTCCTACGAGCAGTACTTC. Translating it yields CASSRGGSYEQYF. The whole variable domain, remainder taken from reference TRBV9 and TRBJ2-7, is DSGVTQTPKHLITATGQRVTLRCSPRSGDLSVYWYQQSLDQGLQFLIQYYNGEERAKGNILERFSAQQFPDLHSELNLSSLELGDSALYFCASSRGGSYEQYFGPGTRLTVT.

The CDR3 is CASSFGKAGGHLYTDTQYF. CDR3 in DNA: TGTGCCAGCAGCTTTGGAAAGGCGGGAGGCCACCTTTACACAGATACGCAGTATTTT. The chain joins TRBV7-2 to TRBJ2-3, with 8 bases aligning to TRBD2. Germline V gene data show CDR1 as SGHTA and CDR2 as FQGNSA. The CDR3 spans 19 residues. The V segment lost 3 bases and the J segment 2 bases; nucleotides outside the gene matches: 16.

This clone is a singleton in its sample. This CDR3 reads CASSEGGTGDRQPQHF. CDR3 nucleotide sequence: TGTGCCAGCAGCGAAGGCGGGACAGGGGATCGCCAGCCCCAGCATTTT. The V call is TRBV28, the J call TRBJ1-5, with TRBD1 matching over 10 bases. The CDR3 runs 16 residues. Unmatched junction bases numbered 12, after V lost 6 bases and J lost 7 bases. Germline V lookup: CDR1 MDHEN, CDR2 SYDVKM.

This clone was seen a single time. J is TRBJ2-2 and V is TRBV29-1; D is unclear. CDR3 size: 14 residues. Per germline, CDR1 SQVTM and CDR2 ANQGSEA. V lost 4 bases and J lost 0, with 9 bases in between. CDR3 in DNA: TGCAGCGTTGTCCAGTCCGCGAACACCGGGGAGCTGTTTTTT. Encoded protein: CSVVQSANTGELFF.